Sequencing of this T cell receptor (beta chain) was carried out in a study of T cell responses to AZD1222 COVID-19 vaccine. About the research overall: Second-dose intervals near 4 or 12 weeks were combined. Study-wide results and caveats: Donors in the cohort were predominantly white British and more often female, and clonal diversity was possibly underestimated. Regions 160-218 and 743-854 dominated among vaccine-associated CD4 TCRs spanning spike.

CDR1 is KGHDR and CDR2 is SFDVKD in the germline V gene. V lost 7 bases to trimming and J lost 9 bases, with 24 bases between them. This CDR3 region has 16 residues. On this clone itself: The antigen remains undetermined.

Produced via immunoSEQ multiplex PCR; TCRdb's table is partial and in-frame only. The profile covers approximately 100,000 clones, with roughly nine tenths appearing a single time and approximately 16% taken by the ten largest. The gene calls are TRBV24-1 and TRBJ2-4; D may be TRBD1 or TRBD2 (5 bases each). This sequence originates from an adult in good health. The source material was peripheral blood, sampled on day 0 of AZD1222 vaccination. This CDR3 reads CATSGEGRGVGGIQYF. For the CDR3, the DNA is TGTGCCACCAGCGGAGAAGGCCGAGGGGTGGGTGGCATTCAGTACTTC.